This T cell receptor beta chain comes out of a study of shared clonotypes between healthy human individuals. Points from the study as a whole: Naive subsets usually exceeded memory subsets in estimated richness.

Sequenced by immunoSEQ multiplex PCR; TCRdb stores in-frame clones only, minus some. In the table there are more than 2 million clones, approximately 96% of which are singletons. The CDR3 loop spans 14 amino acids. Trimming left V 4 bases short and J 5 bases short, with 14 bases between. From germline, CDR1 is SGHNT and CDR2 YYREEE (reference sequence). With respect to this clone: No antigen is known for it.

The sequenced sample was naive CD4+ T cells sorted from blood. Subset denoted: CD45RA+ positively selected. The TCR was taken from a man between 18 and 29 years old in good health. The V call is TRBV5-4, the J call TRBJ2-3; tentatively, D is TRBD1 (5 bases). The CDR3 DNA follows: TGTGCCAGCAGCCTGCCCGCAGGGTTAGATACGCAGTATTTT. Protein product: CASSLPAGLDTQYF.